Each of the 27 T cell receptor beta chains below was sequenced from the same sample in a study of blood T cells in healthy people across ages. The use of a sample-barcoded 5' primer and a J-beta primer mix characterized a second PCR of about 6 to 12 cycles. MiXCR, run by TCRdb on the 5' RACE reads, gives a single entry per CDR3 protein. The sample records 750,000 to 1,000,000 distinct CDR3 sequences, about 28% being singletons. These data also formed part of another study, on T cells of mothers and their children.

Sequences were obtained from blood. The receptors shown here come from a woman in her thirties or forties in good health.

The V call is TRBV12-3 or TRBV12-4, the J call TRBJ2-1; D uncertain. The CDR3 has 16 residues. V lost 5 bases and J 4 bases, leaving 18 bases between the germline ends. The CDR3 loop is CASSPQERITYNEQFF. DNA for the CDR3: TGTGCCAGCAGTCCTCAGGAGAGGATAACATACAATGAGCAGTTCTTC.

The chain is built from TRBV30 and TRBJ2-1, with a weak D call TRBD2 (7 bases). Germline V CDR1 and CDR2: GTSNPN, SVGIG (reference sequence). The V and J ends lost 3 bases and 4 bases respectively, with 16 bases between them. The CDR3 sequence is 15 residues long. In DNA form, the CDR3 reads TGTGCCTGGAGCCGAAGGGGGGGCCAATACAATGAGCAGTTCTTC. This translates into CAWSRRGGQYNEQFF.

The chain uses TRBV18 and TRBJ1-1; D remains ambiguous. V was trimmed by 0 bases and J by 0 bases, leaving 11 bases between them. The CDR3 extends over 16 amino acids. CDR1 is KGHSH and CDR2 is LQKENI in the germline V gene. CDR3 region: CASSPPLLTMNTEAFF. CDR3 in DNA: TGTGCCAGCTCACCACCTTTACTGACAATGAACACTGAAGCTTTCTTT. The variable domain in full, with the rest retrieved from reference TRBV18 and TRBJ1-1, is NAGVMQNPRHLVRRRGQEARLRCSPMKGHSHVYWYRQLPEEGLKFMVYLQKENIIDESGMPKERFSAEFPKEGPSILRIQQVVRGDSAAYFCASSPPLLTMNTEAFFGQGTRLTVV.

At least ten counts were recorded for this clonotype. The chain employs TRBV4-1 and TRBJ2-1; D call uncertain. CDR3 length equals 16 residues. V was shortened by 1 base and J by 5 bases, with 15 bases between the two germline ends. CDR1 and CDR2 from the germline V gene are MGHRA and YSYEKL. For the CDR3, the DNA is TGCGCCAGCAGCCAAGTAGGGCGGCGTCCAAACAATGAGCAGTTCTTC. Protein: CASSQVGRRPNNEQFF.

The V call is TRBV29-1, the J call TRBJ2-7, with a tentative D call TRBD2 (6 bases). CDR1 SQVTM and CDR2 ANQGSEA come from the germline V gene. CDR3 size: 13 residues. Trimming left V 3 bases short and J 3 bases short, with 12 bases between. CDR3 protein: CSVEEGSFYEQYF. CDR3 nucleotide sequence: TGCAGCGTTGAGGAGGGCAGCTTCTACGAGCAGTACTTC.

The rearrangement joins TRBV7-2 to TRBJ1-2; a weak D match, TRBD1 (6 bases). The germline V gene has CDR1 SGHTA and CDR2 FQGNSA. The germline V and J ends were trimmed by 5 bases and 8 bases, with 12 bases remaining between them. There are 12 residues in the CDR3. This chain's CDR3 is CASSLRTVGYTF. The CDR3 DNA sequence: TGTGCCAGCAGCCTTAGGACAGTCGGCTACACCTTC.

In its sample, this clonotype was seen many times. CDR3 in amino acids: CASSSAGQGIHEQFF. Here the CDR3 DNA reads TGTGCCAGCAGTTCTGCCGGACAGGGTATACATGAGCAGTTCTTC. The chain couples TRBV28 to TRBJ2-1, with TRBD1 matching 8 bases. This CDR3 is built from 15 residues. CDR1 and CDR2 from the germline V gene are MDHEN and SYDVKM. The trim removed 4 bases at V and 8 bases at J, leaving 10 bases unmatched. Full variable domain (remainder filled in from reference TRBV28 and TRBJ2-1): DVKVTQSSRYLVKRTGEKVFLECVQDMDHENMFWYRQDPGLGLRLIYFSYDVKMKEKGDIPEGYSVSREKKERFSLILESASTNQTSMYLCASSSAGQGIHEQFFGPGTRLTVL.

This clonotype was observed a few times. The DNA of the CDR3 is TGTGCCAGCAGTGTTTCGCCTAGCGCTAGCACAGATACGCAGTATTTT. Protein product: CASSVSPSASTDTQYF. This chain joins TRBV2 and TRBJ2-3; possibly TRBD2 for D (6 bases). The CDR3 loop spans 16 amino acids. The germline V and J ends were trimmed by 4 bases and 0 bases, with 14 bases remaining between them. Germline CDR1 and CDR2: SNHLY and FYNNEI.

This clonotype has a handful of counts. The genes are TRBV5-1 and TRBJ2-5; 13 bases align to TRBD2. This CDR3 spans 17 amino acids. V lost 1 base and J lost 4; bases outside the gene matches: 7. Germline V gene lookup returns CDR1 SGHRS and CDR2 YFSETQ. The CDR3 DNA reads as TGCGCCAGCAGCTTGCCGAGGACTAGCGGGGGCAGAGAGACCCAGTACTTC. Amino acids: CASSLPRTSGGRETQYF.

There are many counts of this clonotype. The gene calls are TRBV5-1 and TRBJ2-2; possibly TRBD1 for D (5 bases). There are 15 residues in the CDR3. From germline, CDR1 is SGHRS and CDR2 YFSETQ. Trimming stripped 4 bases from V and 2 bases from J, with 12 bases between. The CDR3 DNA sequence: TGCGCCAGCAGCGACCTCCAGGGTAACACCGGGGAGCTGTTTTTT. Its protein is CASSDLQGNTGELFF.

The V and J genes are TRBV29-1 and TRBJ2-3; 7 bases are shared with TRBD1. Per germline, CDR1 SQVTM and CDR2 ANQGSEA. With 2 bases clipped from V and 0 bases from J, the junction kept 8 bases outside the gene matches. This CDR3 has 16 residues. CDR3 sequence reads: CSVEPAGGGSTDTQYF. The CDR3 nucleotides are TGCAGCGTTGAACCTGCAGGGGGTGGGAGCACAGATACGCAGTATTTT.

This clonotype was recorded at least ten times. This sequence joins TRBV20-1 and TRBJ2-3; D may be TRBD2 (6 bases). Trimming took off 7 bases at V and 1 base at J, with 18 bases between the two ends. CDR1 is DFQATT, CDR2 SNEGSKA, per germline (reference sequence). The CDR3 consists of 15 residues. In DNA, the CDR3 is TGCAGTGTCGGGGTTAGGAGGGAGGGCACAGATACGCAGTATTTT. Translation: CSVGVRREGTDTQYF.

This clonotype was seen a handful of times. A far larger clone is one base from this, pointing to a likely read error. The chain recombines TRBV7-2 with TRBJ2-6; TRBD1 is a possible D gene (5 bases). This CDR3 comprises 15 residues. Germline loops: CDR1 SGHTA, CDR2 FQGNSA. CDR3 loop: CASSLEGAGANVRTF. The CDR3 DNA reads TGTGCCAGCAGCTTAGAAGGGGCTGGGGCCAACGTCCGGACTTTC.

The chain carries TRBV19 and TRBJ2-7; maybe TRBD1 (5 bases). This CDR3 has 13 residues. Trimming cost V 8 bases and J 0 bases, with 11 bases left between them. CDR1 LNHDA and CDR2 SQIVND come from the germline V gene (reference sequence). As DNA, the CDR3 is TGTGCCAGTCCAGGGTGCATCTCCTACGAGCAGTACTTC. Protein sequence: CASPGCISYEQYF.

This clonotype was counted between two and nine times. The chain employs TRBV12-5 and TRBJ2-1; no firm D call. The germline CDR1 and CDR2 sequences are LGHNT and FRNRAP. The V end lost 4 bases, the J end lost 5 bases, and 12 bases lay between the germline ends. CDR3 length equals 14 residues. CDR3 protein: CASGSQMGNNEQFF. The CDR3 DNA sequence: TGTGCTAGTGGTTCCCAAATGGGGAACAATGAGCAGTTCTTC.

This clonotype was counted between two and nine times. V is TRBV30 and J is TRBJ1-5; no clear D gene. The CDR3 is 14 amino acids. Trimming pared 2 bases from V and 7 bases from J, leaving 15 bases between. Germline CDR1 GTSNPN, CDR2 SVGIG (reference sequence). This CDR3 is CAWSSFGGLQPQHF. Here the CDR3 DNA reads TGTGCCTGGAGTAGTTTTGGCGGTTTACAGCCCCAGCATTTT.

This clonotype has a handful of counts. The J gene is TRBJ2-5, the V gene TRBV7-3; a possible D gene is TRBD1 (6 bases). V was trimmed by 5 bases and J by 5 bases, leaving 12 bases between them. Germline V gene lookup returns CDR1 SGHTA and CDR2 FQGTGA. CDR3 length: 13 amino acids. CDR3 DNA: TGTGCCAGCAGCACACACAGGGAGGAGACCCAGTACTTC. It is translated as CASSTHREETQYF.

To note about this clonotype: A much larger clone sits a single nucleotide away, making a read error possible. The CDR3 here is CASSGDRGGEHFF. The CDR3 nucleotides read TGTGCCAGCAGCGGAGACAGGGGGGGTGAGCACTTCTTC. The chain couples TRBV9 to TRBJ2-1; TRBD1 aligns across 9 bases. The CDR3 length is 13 residues. Germline CDR1 is SGDLS and CDR2 is YYNGEE.

This chain connects TRBV6-4 to TRBJ2-5; D is unresolved. The DNA end is more similar to TRBJ2-7, so the J call may be wrong. The CDR3 contains 13 residues. Germline CDR1 MRHNA, CDR2 SNTAGT. The CDR3 bases are TGTGCCAGCAGTGAGAGGCTTTGGGTCGAGCAGTACTTC. It translates to CASSERLWVEQYF.

The chain has TRBV20-1 and TRBJ1-1; tentative D call: TRBD1 (5 bases). CDR1 DFQATT and CDR2 SNEGSKA come from the germline V gene (reference sequence). The CDR3 is 14 residues long. V was trimmed by 6 bases and J by 0 bases, leaving 14 bases between them. The CDR3 loop is CSAREGRLNTEAFF. CDR3 nucleotides: TGCAGTGCGCGGGAGGGACGGTTGAACACTGAAGCTTTCTTT.

A note on this clonotype: This clone may be a read error of a much larger clone one base away. CDR3 nucleotides: TGTGCCAGCAGCTCCGGCGTGGGGTGGGGGTACGAGCAGTACTTC. It yields the protein CASSSGVGWGYEQYF. The chain has TRBV28 and TRBJ2-7; either TRBD1 or TRBD2 may fit D (5 bases each). The CDR3 totals 15 residues. V was trimmed by 6 bases and J by 4 bases, leaving 19 bases between them. The germline V gene encodes CDR1 MDHEN and CDR2 SYDVKM.

This clonotype was seen a few times. The CDR3 region is CASSQAGGGPYPYGYTF. CDR3 DNA sequence: TGTGCCAGCAGCCAAGCAGGCGGAGGGCCCTACCCCTATGGCTACACCTTC. J is TRBJ1-2 and V is TRBV3-1; D is uncertain. The CDR3 has 17 amino acids. Germline V gene lookup returns CDR1 LGHDT and CDR2 YNNKEL (reference sequence). V was cut by 1 base and J by 4 bases, with 19 bases left in between.

V usage is TRBV5-1 and J usage is TRBJ2-1; possible D gene TRBD1, 6 bases. The CDR3 runs 17 residues. CDR1 SGHRS and CDR2 YFSETQ come from the germline V gene. The ends were cut back, 0 bases at V and 3 bases at J, with 16 bases in the middle. The CDR3 protein is CASSLEPGQTLYNEQFF. The DNA of the CDR3 is TGCGCCAGCAGCTTGGAACCAGGACAGACGCTCTACAATGAGCAGTTCTTC.

As for this clonotype: Given a much more abundant clone one base away, this may be a read error. The V call is TRBV20-1, the J call TRBJ2-4, with D tentatively TRBD2 (5 bases). The J call is in doubt because the DNA end fits TRBJ2-7 better. This CDR3 comprises 14 residues. Germline V lookup: CDR1 DFQATT, CDR2 SNEGSKA (reference sequence). Here the CDR3 reads CSARALGSCHEQYF. The DNA for the CDR3 is TGCAGTGCTAGAGCCCTGGGGAGCTGCCACGAGCAGTACTTC.

The V call is TRBV9, the J call TRBJ1-4, with D perhaps TRBD1 (6 bases). Looked up from germline, CDR1 is SGDLS and CDR2 is YYNGEE. The CDR3 covers 16 residues. Trimming removed 4 bases from V and 2 bases from J, with 15 bases in between. The CDR3 loop is CASSLRTEGTNEKLFF. The CDR3 DNA follows: TGTGCCAGCAGCCTCCGGACAGAAGGGACTAATGAAAAACTGTTTTTT.

This clonotype came up a few times. The chain is built from TRBV7-9 and TRBJ2-3, with TRBD2 identical over 9 bases. CDR1 is SEHNR, CDR2 FQNEAQ, per germline (reference sequence). This CDR3 has 18 amino acids. Trimming took 1 base from V and 0 from J; bases not matched to a gene: 8. CDR3 DNA sequence: TGTGCCAGCAGCTTAGATAATAGCGGGGGCACTAGCACAGATACGCAGTATTTT. Protein sequence: CASSLDNSGGTSTDTQYF. Combining the CDR3 with reference TRBV7-9 and TRBJ2-3 gives the whole variable domain DTGVSQNPRHKITKRGQNVTFRCDPISEHNRLYWYRQTLGQGPEFLTYFQNEAQLEKSRLLSDRFSAERPKGSFSTLEIQRTEQGDSAMYLCASSLDNSGGTSTDTQYFGPGTRLTVL.

This clonotype was recorded many times. This chain links TRBV11-2 with TRBJ2-3; the D is unclear. Per germline, CDR1 SGHAT and CDR2 FQNNGV. This CDR3 is 15 amino acids long. Trimming shortened V by 2 bases and J by 3 bases, and 12 bases separated the two germline ends. In DNA form, the CDR3 reads TGTGCCAGCAGCTTATTGGGGTTGAGAACAGATACGCAGTATTTT. It specifies CASSLLGLRTDTQYF.